This entry concerns a single T cell receptor (beta chain). Its antigen is still unknown. Base qualities were left out, and no much larger clone turns up one base away. Using the deep immunoSEQ assay, multiplex PCR amplified TCR CDR3 regions from genomic DNA. For each cell subset, the extracted genomic DNA was distributed evenly across all wells of several immunoSEQ 96-well plates, and each plate served as one replicate. For sorted subsets, approximately 190 ng genomic DNA, equal to 30,000 or so T cell genomes, was loaded into each replicate PCR. The purified libraries were quantified using a Qubit 3.0 fluorometer, sized with a Bioanalyzer 2100, and then quantified again using the KAPA Library Quantification kit. Every immunoSEQ 96-well plate was sequenced on a dedicated single-read 150-cycle Illumina NextSeq 550 flow cell. The paper's processing steps were these. Because the immunoSEQ output held only junctional sequences and lacked quality scores, the filtering could not match the filtering applied to full-length reads. Sequences were annotated with PyIR, a Python wrapper for IgBLAST v1.9, and V/J genes and CDR3 were assigned using IMGT germline references. Reads were removed for weak V/J assignments (E-value above 1e-6), missing CDR3, stop codons, out-of-frame junctions, or ambiguous translated residues. V3J clonotypes were defined as sequences sharing an identical inferred V gene, J gene, and CDR3 amino acid sequence. Percentage overlap between repertoires was calculated by dividing the number of shared unique clonotypes by the size of the smaller repertoire. Repertoire richness was assessed with RTK rarefaction, the Chao1 estimator, and Recon v2.1 estimates of unobserved clonotypes. Generation probabilities were computed with OLGA for all TCRbeta clonotypes obtained by the gDNA method from several donors. This immuneACCESS table, as held by TCRdb, lists in-frame sequences with V and J called but not all clones. Of the missing ones, under half trace to an unresolved V gene in checked studies; the others have no known cause. V, J and clone size are those of that table, while D and trimming were read from the DNA. Recorded for this sample are millions of clones; roughly 94% of them occurred a single time. The ten largest clones add up to 0.1% to 0.15% of the sample.

The data were taken from a study of shared clonotypes between healthy human individuals (dated by TCRdb to 2020 to 2021). Regarding the study in general: Two women and a few men aged 18 to 49 years were included in the cohort. For each donor, CD4 naive and CD4 memory were each given three plates, CD8 naive was given two plates, and CD8 memory was given one plate. To estimate repertoire size and how much clonotype sharing occurs between individuals, the study deeply sequenced the blood TCR repertoires of about 5 healthy adults. Libraries were prepared and TCR repertoires were sequenced by different laboratories using diverse techniques, in order to increase sequencing depth and limit assay-specific biases. Leukapheresis yielded between about 0.94 and 8.9 billion PBMCs per donor.

Study-wide findings and limitations: Around 5% of naive CD4, more than 3% of naive CD8, approximately 2.2% of memory CD4, and 0.4% of memory CD8 clonotypes were shared across a few donors. Clonotypes shared by all four sorted-subset donors showed higher generation probabilities than non-shared clonotypes. Even with the large sequencing depth, rarefaction of the sorted-subset datasets indicated that sequencing was incomplete. Pairwise subsampling indicated that sequencing depth was expected to affect the degree of clonotype sharing among donors. Because the study included only a small number of donors, the genetic and exposure-history diversity represented was limited. Only blood was sampled, and tissue TCR repertoires likely differ from those in blood. Estimated clonotype richness was generally larger for naive than for memory subsets.

The CDR3 measures 13 amino acids from cysteine to phenylalanine. Solely the CDR3 DNA is kept, with 39 bases framed from the first base. The germline V gene sets CDR1 to MNHEY and CDR2 to SVGAGI. Between the V and J ends, shortened by 8 bases and 0 bases respectively, the junction contains 11 bases. The donors were healthy, HIV-negative adults who had no recently reported acute infections or vaccinations. Only Caucasian adults living in Nashville, Tennessee, USA were represented among the donors. Magnetic negative selection was used to enrich CD4+ T cells, after which naive cells were positively selected on CD45RA and the negative fraction became the memory subset. Blood was collected by leukapheresis, and PBMCs were isolated by Ficoll-Histopaque density gradient centrifugation and then cryopreserved in liquid nitrogen vapor phase. Purity and quantity of every magnetically sorted T cell population were checked by analytical flow cytometry. Genomic DNA was isolated from every sorted fraction and measured by UV absorbance on a Nanodrop 2000c.

What was sequenced was naive CD4+ T cells sorted from blood. The meaning of the sample's cell subset or site label: CD45RA+ positively selected. This sequence was found in a man between 18 and 35 years old in good health. This sequence uses TRBV6-5 and TRBJ2-7; TRBD1 is a possible D gene, resting on 5 matching bases. The DNA sequence is as follows: TGTGCCAGCGGAAGAGACAGCTCCTACGAGCAGTACTTC. The resulting protein is CASGRDSSYEQYF.